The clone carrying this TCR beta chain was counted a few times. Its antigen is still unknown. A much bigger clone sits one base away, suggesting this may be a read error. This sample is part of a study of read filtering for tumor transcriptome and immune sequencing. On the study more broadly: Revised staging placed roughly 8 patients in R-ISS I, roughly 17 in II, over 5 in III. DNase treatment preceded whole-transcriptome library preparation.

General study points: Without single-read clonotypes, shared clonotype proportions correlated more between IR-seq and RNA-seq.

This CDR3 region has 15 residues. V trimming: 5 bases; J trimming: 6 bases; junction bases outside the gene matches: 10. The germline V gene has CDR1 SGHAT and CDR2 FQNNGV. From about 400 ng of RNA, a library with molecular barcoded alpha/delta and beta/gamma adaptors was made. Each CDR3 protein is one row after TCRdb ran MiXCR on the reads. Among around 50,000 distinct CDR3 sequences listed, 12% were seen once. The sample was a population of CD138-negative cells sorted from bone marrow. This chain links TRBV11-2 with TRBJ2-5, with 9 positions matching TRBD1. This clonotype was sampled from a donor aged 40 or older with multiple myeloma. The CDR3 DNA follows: TGTGCCAGCAGCCCCAGGACAGGGGCCCTTCAGACCCAGTACTTC. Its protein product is CASSPRTGALQTQYF.